This TCR beta chain was observed in a study of Ad26.COV2.S vaccination and SARS-CoV-2 variants. Overall study findings and caveats: Total T cell responses, in the TCR breadth and depth analyses, may have been underestimated. It was found that vaccine and placebo recipients had similar non-spike TCR breadth. Vaccine recipients posted higher spike-specific TCR breadth than their placebo counterparts.

Sequencing was performed with immunoSEQ multiplex PCR; in TCRdb, only in-frame clones are kept and a portion is missing. The table records 350,000 to 450,000 clones, about 92% of them present only once. To note about this clone: The antigen is undetermined.

Germline lookup yields CDR1 LGHNA and CDR2 YNFKEQ. J lost 5 bases, V lost 4 bases, and 15 bases had no gene match. This CDR3 comprises 17 residues. The TCR originated in a human donor who had recovered from COVID-19. The chain uses TRBV4-2 and TRBJ2-3, with TRBD2 matching 7 bases. Here the sequenced sample was peripheral blood, taken after recovery from COVID-19. The CDR3 protein is CASSPTSYPGGEDTQYF. The CDR3 DNA reads TGTGCCAGCAGCCCAACCTCGTACCCGGGGGGAGAAGATACGCAGTATTTT.